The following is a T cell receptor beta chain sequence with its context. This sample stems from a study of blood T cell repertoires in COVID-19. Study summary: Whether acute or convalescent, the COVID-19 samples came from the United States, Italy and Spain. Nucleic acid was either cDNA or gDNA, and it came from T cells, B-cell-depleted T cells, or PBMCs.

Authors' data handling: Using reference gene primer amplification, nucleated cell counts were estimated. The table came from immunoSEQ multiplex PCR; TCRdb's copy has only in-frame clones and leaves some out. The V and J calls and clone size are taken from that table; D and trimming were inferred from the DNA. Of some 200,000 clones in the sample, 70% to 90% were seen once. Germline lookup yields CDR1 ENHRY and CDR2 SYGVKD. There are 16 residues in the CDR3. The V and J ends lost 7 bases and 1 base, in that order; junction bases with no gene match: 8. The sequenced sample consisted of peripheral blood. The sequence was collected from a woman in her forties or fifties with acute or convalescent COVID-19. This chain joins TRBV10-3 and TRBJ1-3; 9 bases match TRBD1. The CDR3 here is CAITKGTGLSGNTIYF. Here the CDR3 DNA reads TGTGCCATCACCAAGGGGACAGGGCTATCTGGAAACACCATATATTTT.